The 17 T cell receptor beta chains presented below share a single source sample, sequenced in a study of T cell changes during pregnancy in multiple sclerosis. The protocol was immunoSEQ multiplex PCR, while the TCRdb copy is restricted to in-frame clones and leaves out a portion. The sample consists of about 46,000 clones, around 93% of them appearing once. Sequencing used CD8+ T cells from peripheral blood mononuclear cells, obtained in the first trimester of pregnancy. The receptors here all came from a female donor with multiple sclerosis, enrolled in a pregnancy study.

V and J are TRBV6-5 and TRBJ1-2, with D tentatively TRBD1 (6 bases). V was shortened by 3 bases and J by 2 bases, with 10 bases between the two germline ends. The CDR3 runs 14 residues. The germline V gene encodes CDR1 MNHEY and CDR2 SVGAGI. CDR3 sequence: CASSYGQSNYGYTF. The CDR3 DNA sequence: TGTGCCAGCAGTTATGGACAGTCCAACTATGGCTACACCTTC.

J is TRBJ2-5 and V is TRBV7-3, with D possibly TRBD2 on 7 matching bases. Germline assignment: CDR1 SGHTA and CDR2 FQGTGA. Trimming left V 5 bases short and J 5 bases short, with 18 bases between. This CDR3 comprises 15 residues. CDR3 residues: CASSPWGGAGETQYF. As DNA, the CDR3 is TGTGCCAGCAGCCCCTGGGGGGGGGCCGGGGAGACCCAGTACTTC.

This clone came up once. The V gene is TRBV19, the J gene TRBJ1-3, with D perhaps matching TRBD1 (5 bases). This CDR3 comprises 14 residues. Germline V gene sequence: CDR1 LNHDA, CDR2 SQIVND (reference sequence). The V and J ends lost 10 bases and 0 bases respectively, with 13 bases between them. CDR3: CATSDSSSGNTIYF. Here the CDR3 DNA reads TGTGCCACCTCAGACAGCAGCTCTGGAAACACCATATATTTT.

The chain carries TRBV6-5 and TRBJ2-7; 10 bases agree with TRBD2. Germline V gene sequence: CDR1 MNHEY, CDR2 SVGAGI. Losses at the gene ends were 5 bases for V and 4 bases for J; bases not matched to a gene: 5. The CDR3 extends over 14 amino acids. CDR3 region: CASSLGLAVYEQYF. DNA of the CDR3: TGTGCCAGCAGTCTAGGACTAGCGGTTTACGAGCAGTACTTC.

The chain combines TRBV5-1 with TRBJ2-5; 9 bases are shared with TRBD2. This CDR3 is 17 amino acids long. From germline, CDR1 is SGHRS and CDR2 YFSETQ. Unmatched junction bases numbered 6, after V lost 0 bases and J lost 0 bases. CDR3 nucleotides: TGCGCCAGCAGCTTGGGACTAGCGGTGGGGTACCAAGAGACCCAGTACTTC. This sequence encodes CASSLGLAVGYQETQYF.

The gene calls are TRBV7-3 and TRBJ2-1; 7 positions agree with TRBD2. Unmatched junction bases numbered 4, after V lost 5 bases and J lost 9 bases. The CDR3 is made up of 12 amino acids. CDR1 is SGHTA and CDR2 is FQGTGA in the germline V gene. The CDR3 region has the DNA TGTGCCAGCAGCCCTGGCGGGGGTGAGCAGTTCTTC. Its protein is CASSPGGGEQFF.

The CDR3 DNA sequence: TGTGCCAGCAGCCCTTCGGGGGACAATGAGCAGTTCTTC. This sequence encodes CASSPSGDNEQFF. The V call is TRBV9, the J call TRBJ2-1; tentatively, D is TRBD2 (6 bases). Trimming took off 4 bases at V and 5 bases at J, with 10 bases between the two ends. There are 13 residues in the CDR3. Germline V gives CDR1 SGDLS, CDR2 YYNGEE.

The rearrangement uses TRBV2 and TRBJ2-7, with a possible D match to TRBD2 (6 bases). The CDR3 is 10 residues long. Trimming removed 6 bases from V and 6 bases from J, with 6 bases in between. Looked up from germline, CDR1 is SNHLY and CDR2 is FYNNEI. CDR3 bases: TGTGCCAGCAGGGGAGGCGAGCAGTACTTC. Encoded protein: CASRGGEQYF.

The CDR3 here is CASSLLVGELFF. For the CDR3, the DNA is TGTGCCAGCAGCTTATTAGTCGGGGAGCTGTTTTTT. The chain couples TRBV7-9 to TRBJ2-2; D not resolved. Germline CDR1 and CDR2: SEHNR and FQNEAQ (reference sequence). V shed 2 bases and J shed 7 bases, with 5 bases lying between them. This CDR3 spans 12 amino acids.

This chain joins TRBV2 and TRBJ1-5, with a weak D call TRBD1 (5 bases). V lost 7 bases, J lost 2 bases, and 15 bases lay in between. CDR1 and CDR2 (germline): SNHLY, FYNNEI. The CDR3 is made up of 15 amino acids. The CDR3 DNA reads TGTGCCAGCACCGCAGGGCTAATGGGCAATCAGCCCCAGCATTTT. Translation: CASTAGLMGNQPQHF.

CDR3 region: CASSQTGGHNEQFF. The CDR3 DNA reads as TGTGCCAGCAGCCAGACAGGGGGTCACAATGAGCAGTTCTTC. The chain recombines TRBV14 with TRBJ2-1; 9 nucleotides match TRBD1. CDR1 SGHDN and CDR2 FVKESK come from the germline V gene. V trimming: 3 bases; J trimming: 5 bases; junction bases outside the gene matches: 2. The CDR3 runs 14 residues.

The CDR3 sequence is CASSSTEDPYNEQFF. For the CDR3, the DNA is TGTGCCAGCAGCTCGACGGAGGACCCCTACAATGAGCAGTTCTTC. V gene TRBV7-9 combines with J gene TRBJ2-1, with D possibly being TRBD2 (5 bases). Germline CDR1 SEHNR, CDR2 FQNEAQ (reference sequence). The V end was cut by 4 bases, the J end by 2 bases, with 12 bases between. CDR3 length: 15 amino acids.

This chain links TRBV27 with TRBJ1-5, with 8 bases aligning to TRBD1. V gave up 4 bases and J gave up 7 bases; unmatched junction bases: 6. The length of the CDR3 is 14 residues. Germline V CDR1 and CDR2: MNHEY, SMNVEV (reference sequence). As DNA, the CDR3 is TGTGCCAGCAGTTCAGACAGGGGCGGGCAGCCCCAGCATTTT. Encoded protein: CASSSDRGGQPQHF.

This clone was counted a few times. V gene TRBV19 combines with J gene TRBJ1-5, with 7 bases that match TRBD1. The V segment lost 3 bases and the J segment 3 bases; nucleotides outside the gene matches: 5. Per the germline V gene, CDR1 is LNHDA and CDR2 is SQIVND (reference sequence). This CDR3 is 15 amino acids long. The CDR3 coding sequence is TGTGCCAGTAGTATGTGGACAGGCCTCAATCAGCCCCAGCATTTT. As protein: CASSMWTGLNQPQHF.

The rearrangement uses TRBV13 and TRBJ2-5; 8 nucleotides line up with TRBD2. There are 15 residues in the CDR3. V shed 2 bases, J shed 0 bases, and the junction held 2 bases outside the gene matches. CDR1 PRHDT and CDR2 FYEKMQ come from the germline V gene (reference sequence). CDR3 amino acids: CASSLSGSHQETQYF. In nucleotides, the CDR3 is TGTGCCAGCAGCTTAAGCGGGAGTCACCAAGAGACCCAGTACTTC.

This clone has only one observation. The J gene is TRBJ2-7, the V gene TRBV9; 10 bases match TRBD2. The CDR3 covers 15 residues. J was trimmed by 5 bases and V by 0 bases; bases with no gene match: 5. Germline V lookup: CDR1 SGDLS, CDR2 YYNGEE. The CDR3 sequence is CASSVGRLAGDEQYF. The CDR3, as DNA: TGTGCCAGCAGCGTAGGTCGTCTAGCGGGGGACGAGCAGTACTTC.

J is TRBJ2-7 and V is TRBV27; D uncertain. This CDR3 has 13 residues. V was clipped by 6 bases and J by 0 bases, with 9 bases between them. The V gene's germline CDR1 is MNHEY and CDR2 SMNVEV (reference sequence). CDR3 region: CASRFLDSYEQYF. The CDR3 DNA is TGTGCCAGCAGATTCCTAGACTCCTACGAGCAGTACTTC.